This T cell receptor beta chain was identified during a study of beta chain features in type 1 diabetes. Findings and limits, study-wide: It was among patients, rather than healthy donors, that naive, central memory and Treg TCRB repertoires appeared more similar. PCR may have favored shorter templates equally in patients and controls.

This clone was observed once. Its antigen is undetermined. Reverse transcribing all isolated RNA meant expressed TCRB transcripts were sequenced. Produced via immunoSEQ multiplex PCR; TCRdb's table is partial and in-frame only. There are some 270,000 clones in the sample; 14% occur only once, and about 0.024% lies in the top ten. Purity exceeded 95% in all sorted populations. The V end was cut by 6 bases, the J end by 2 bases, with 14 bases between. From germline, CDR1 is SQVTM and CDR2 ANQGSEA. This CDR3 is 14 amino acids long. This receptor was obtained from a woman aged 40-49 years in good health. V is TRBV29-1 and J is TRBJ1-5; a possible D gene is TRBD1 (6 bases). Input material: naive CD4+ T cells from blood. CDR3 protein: CSVRQDGGNQPQHF. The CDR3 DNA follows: TGCAGCGTCAGACAGGATGGCGGCAATCAGCCCCAGCATTTT.